Sequencing of this T cell receptor (beta chain) was carried out in a study of blood T cell repertoires in COVID-19. V shed 7 bases and J shed 0 bases, with 22 bases lying between them. This CDR3 has 17 residues. Profiling relied on immunoSEQ multiplex PCR, and the TCRdb table lists in-frame clones only, not all of them. Of about 260,000 clones listed, approximately 87% are singletons. V gene TRBV5-3 combines with J gene TRBJ1-2; D is ambiguous. TRBV5-3 counts as an open reading frame of uncertain function. This sequence originates from a woman between 35 and 50 years old who had recovered from COVID-19. The sequenced sample was peripheral blood. CDR3 DNA: TGTGCCAGAGTACAACAAAACTGGAGGGAAACTAACTATGGCTACACCTTC. Residues: CARVQQNWRETNYGYTF.